Below, 24 T cell receptor delta chains from the same sample are listed, as sequenced in a study of gamma-delta chains in newborns, infants, children. TCRdb repeated clone calling on the reads with CATT. The sample has roughly 5,200 delta-chain clones, 4.5% to 5.5% seen once. Sequencing was done on a sample of blood. The receptors were sampled from a child who was a newborn, infant or young child, either healthy, febrile or measles-vaccinated (not recorded which).

The CDR3 is CACDTIGGHTALTAQLFF. DNA for the CDR3: TGTGCCTGTGACACAATAGGGGGCCACACGGCTTTGACAGCACAACTCTTCTTT. The V gene was left uncalled, and the J gene is TRDJ2; the table calls TRDD3, which could not be checked here. This CDR3 spans 18 amino acids.

This clone has more than one count but fewer than ten. In DNA form, the CDR3 reads TGTGCCTGTGACAAGGTGGGGGCCACAACCTCCTGGGACACCCGACAGATGTTTTTC. Translating gives CACDKVGATTSWDTRQMFF. This chain connects TRDV2 to TRDJ3, with D possibly matching TRDD3 (6 bases). In germline, CDR1 is GEAIGNYY, CDR2 EKD. The germline V and J ends were trimmed by 2 bases and 0 bases, with 16 bases remaining between them. The CDR3 consists of 19 residues.

A remark on this clone: Possible read error: a much larger clone is one base away. The V and J genes are TRDV2 and TRDJ2, with 9 positions matching TRDD3. Germline CDR1 is GEAIGNYY and CDR2 is EKD. This CDR3 spans 16 amino acids. Trimming took 1 base from V and 0 from J; bases not matched to a gene: 2. The CDR3 coding sequence is TGTGCCTGTGACACGACTGGGGGAGCTTTGACAGCACAACTCTTCTTT. Protein sequence: CACDTTGGALTAQLFF.

This clone was counted a few times. A junction end diverges from the germline sequence, so it may reflect a read error. The rearrangement links TRDV2 to TRDJ2, with TRDD3 identical over 12 bases. The length of the CDR3 is 14 residues. In germline, CDR1 is GEAIGNYY, CDR2 EKD. The chain's CDR3 is CACDILGDTVQPFF. CDR3 coding DNA: TGTGCCTGTGACATACTGGGGGATACAGTACAACCCTTCTTT.

With regard to this clone: One base away lies a much larger clone, so this may be a sequencing read error. Other nucleotide sequences in the sample specify the same CDR3. This chain links TRDV2 with TRDJ2; 12 nucleotides match TRDD3. Germline V gene sequence: CDR1 GEAIGNYY, CDR2 EKD. The length of the CDR3 is 17 residues. The DNA of the CDR3 is TGTGCCTGTGACACGCTACTGGGGGATACTTTGACAGCACAACTCTTCTTC. It translates to CACDTLLGDTLTAQLFF.

A remark on this clone: It may be a read error: a sequence one base away is much more abundant. This specimen includes other DNA sequences encoding the same CDR3. The chain carries TRDV2 and TRDJ1; the D gene is possibly TRDD3 (5 bases). Germline lookup yields CDR1 GEAIGNYY and CDR2 EKD. CDR3 length: 17 amino acids. The V and J ends lost 1 base and 0 bases respectively, with 17 bases between them. The CDR3 protein is CACDTLGDTTYTDKLIF. The CDR3 DNA sequence: TGTGCCTGTGACACGCTGGGAGATACTACCTACACCGATAAACTCATCTTT.

By share, this clone ranks as large (0.1 to 1%). The chain is built from TRDV2 and TRDJ1; TRDD3 matches at 12 bases. The J segment lost 1 base and the V segment lost 3 bases, leaving 8 bases of the junction unmatched. CDR1 and CDR2 (germline): GEAIGNYY, EKD. The CDR3 has 17 amino acids. The CDR3 protein is CACDSLLGDTPTDKLIF. As DNA, the CDR3 is TGTGCCTGTGACTCCCTACTGGGGGATACTCCCACCGATAAACTCATCTTT.

This clone has a handful of counts. J is TRDJ1 and V is TRDV1, with TRDD3 identical over 13 bases. The CDR3 is 23 amino acids. Trimming took 3 bases from V and 3 from J; bases not matched to a gene: 25. Germline V gene lookup returns CDR1 TSWWSYY and CDR2 QGS. This CDR3 is CALGEGTFPFGYWGIRRSDKLIF. CDR3 DNA: TGTGCTCTTGGGGAGGGGACTTTTCCTTTTGGGTACTGGGGGATACGCAGGTCCGATAAACTCATCTTT.

This clone has just a few counts. Other DNA sequences in the same sample also yield this CDR3. The genes are TRDV2 and TRDJ1, with 13 bases matching TRDD3. After removal of 1 base from V and 3 bases from J, the junction contained 28 bases not matched to a gene. The length of the CDR3 is 24 residues. Germline V lookup: CDR1 GEAIGNYY, CDR2 EKD. CDR3 in amino acids: CACDTGAQNLSVLGDTRVADKLIF. CDR3 bases: TGTGCCTGTGACACTGGGGCCCAAAACCTATCCGTACTGGGGGATACGCGTGTCGCCGATAAACTCATCTTT.

This clone rates as medium-sized. As DNA, the CDR3 is TGTGCTCTTGGGGAACCCCCGCCCTTTCCGGTGAGATACCCCGGGTACACCGATGCGCTCATCTTT. It is translated as CALGEPPPFPVRYPGYTDALIF. The chain employs TRDV1 and TRDJ1, with D possibly matching TRDD3 (5 bases). CDR3 length: 22 residues. The V and J ends lost 1 base and 11 bases respectively, with 41 bases between them. Looked up from germline, CDR1 is TSWWSYY and CDR2 is QGS.

This clone is termed medium-sized. The V and J genes are TRDV1 and TRDJ1; D may correspond to TRDD2 or TRDD3 (5 bases each). The CDR3 has 19 amino acids. The V gene lost 2 bases and the J gene lost 4 bases, with 26 bases spanning the gap. Germline CDR1 TSWWSYY, CDR2 QGS. In DNA form, the CDR3 reads TGTGCTCTTGGGGAATTTCCGTCCCTTCTGGGATTGATAGGCGATAAACTCATCTTT. Translating it yields CALGEFPSLLGLIGDKLIF.

This clone has more than one count but fewer than ten. TCRdb's listed protein matches a much larger clone and diverges from this DNA's translation at residue 11, likely through a read error; the protein shown comes from the DNA. The chain joins TRDV2 to TRDJ1, with 8 nucleotides matching TRDD3. The V segment lost 3 bases and the J segment 0 bases; nucleotides outside the gene matches: 14. From germline, CDR1 is GEAIGNYY and CDR2 EKD. This CDR3 is 18 amino acids long. The chain's CDR3 is CACDSLLGASEDTDKLIF. CDR3 coding DNA: TGTGCCTGTGACTCGCTACTGGGGGCCTCGGAGGACACCGATAAACTCATCTTT.

For this clone: It differs at one base from a far larger clone, so likely a read error. The CDR3, as DNA: TGTGCCTGTGGCACCGTAGAACTGGGGGATTTGACAGCACAACTCTTCTTT. Protein product: CACGTVELGDLTAQLFF. The V and J genes are TRDV2 and TRDJ2, with 9 bases fitting TRDD3. Germline V lookup: CDR1 GEAIGNYY, CDR2 EKD. The CDR3 length is 17 residues.

Relative to its sample, this clone is medium-sized. V gene TRDV2 combines with J gene TRDJ1, with TRDD3 matching 13 bases. CDR3 size: 17 residues. J lost 1 base, V lost 2 bases, and 6 bases had no gene match. Germline-derived CDR1 and CDR2 are GEAIGNYY and EKD. The CDR3 protein is CACDNILGDTLTDKLIF. As DNA, the CDR3 is TGTGCCTGTGACAATATACTGGGGGATACGCTCACCGATAAACTCATCTTT.

Only a few counts were recorded for this clone. This chain uses TRDV1 with TRDJ1; 13 bases match TRDD3. Germline loops: CDR1 TSWWSYY, CDR2 QGS. The length of the CDR3 is 19 residues. J gave up 7 bases and V 5 bases, and 19 bases lay outside the gene matches. The chain's CDR3 is CALGIATTGRTGGYAKLIF. The CDR3 DNA follows: TGTGCTCTTGGGATAGCCACTACGGGCCGTACTGGGGGATACGCTAAACTCATCTTT.

This clone was detected a few times. The rearrangement links TRDV2 to TRDJ1; 8 nucleotides line up with TRDD3. V lost 0 bases, J lost 4 bases, and 15 bases stayed unmatched. The CDR3 is 18 residues long. Germline V gives CDR1 GEAIGNYY, CDR2 EKD. This CDR3 is CACDTVGGGGCHRDKLIF. The DNA for the CDR3 is TGTGCCTGTGACACCGTGGGAGGTGGGGGATGTCATCGCGATAAACTCATCTTT.

This clone ranks as large. The sample contains more than one DNA sequence encoding this CDR3. The chain recombines TRDV2 with TRDJ1; perhaps TRDD3 as D (5 bases). The CDR3 contains 23 residues. Trimming shortened V by 3 bases and J by 2 bases, and 39 bases separated the two germline ends. In germline, CDR1 is GEAIGNYY, CDR2 EKD. The CDR3 is CACDPLEDSQPRGGPRPTDKLIF. The CDR3, as DNA: TGTGCCTGTGACCCATTGGAAGACTCCCAACCTCGGGGGGGCCCGCGGCCTACCGATAAACTCATCTTT.

This clone is judged medium-sized. The chain employs TRDV2 and TRDJ1; the match to TRDD3 covers 10 bases. CDR1 is GEAIGNYY and CDR2 is EKD in the germline V gene. The CDR3 length is 17 residues. V gave up 0 bases and J gave up 1 base; unmatched junction bases: 7. The CDR3 here is CACDTVGGYKVTDKLIF. DNA for the CDR3: TGTGCCTGTGACACCGTTGGGGGATACAAAGTCACCGATAAACTCATCTTT.

This clone was observed a few times. A much larger clonotype is one base distant, so this may be a read error. The rearrangement uses TRDV2 and TRDJ1; D may be TRDD3 (5 bases). With 0 bases removed from V and 2 bases from J, the gap between germline ends came to 15 bases. The CDR3 runs to 16 residues. Germline CDR1 reads GEAIGNYY; CDR2 reads EKD. The CDR3 DNA reads TGTGCCTGTGACACCGTTTTACTGGAGGATACCGATAAACTCATCTTT. Translated: CACDTVLLEDTDKLIF.

This clone is labeled as medium-sized. This rearrangement joins TRDV2 to TRDJ3, with TRDD3 identical over 10 bases. This CDR3 is 20 amino acids long. V lost 1 base and J lost 0; bases outside the gene matches: 8. Germline values: CDR1 GEAIGNYY, CDR2 EKD. CDR3 protein: CACDTVLGDASSWDTRQMFF. In nucleotides, the CDR3 is TGTGCCTGTGACACGGTACTGGGGGATGCAAGCTCCTGGGACACCCGACAGATGTTTTTC.

This clone was counted only a few times. Just one base apart from a much larger clone, this may be a read error. This specimen includes other DNA sequences encoding the same CDR3. The CDR3 loop is CACDTIEKFSDKLIF. CDR3 sequence (DNA): TGTGCCTGTGACACCATTGAAAAGTTCTCCGATAAGCTCATCTTT. This chain uses TRDV2 with TRDJ1; D not resolved. The CDR3 spans 15 residues. CDR1 GEAIGNYY and CDR2 EKD come from the germline V gene.

This clone rates as medium-sized. V and J are TRDV2 and TRDJ1; 10 nucleotides agree with TRDD3. The CDR3 is 21 residues long. CDR1 is GEAIGNYY, CDR2 EKD, per germline. J lost 0 bases, V lost 1 base, and 19 bases had no gene match. For the CDR3, the DNA is TGTGCCTGTGACACAATGGGCCCCAGCCGTGGGGGATACACGTACACCGATAAACTCATCTTT. It translates to CACDTMGPSRGGYTYTDKLIF.

As regards this clone: A far larger clone is just one base off, so this is likely a read error. This specimen includes other DNA sequences encoding the same CDR3. J is TRDJ2 and V is TRDV2, with 9 positions matching TRDD3. Germline loops: CDR1 GEAIGNYY, CDR2 EKD. The CDR3 has 16 residues. CDR3 sequence: CACDTVGDTLTAQLFF. CDR3 DNA sequence: TGCGCCTGTGACACCGTGGGGGATACTTTGACAGCACAACTCTTCTTT.

As regards this clone: A much larger clone differs from this one at a single base, so this may be a read error. The rearrangement joins TRDV2 to TRDJ1; 8 bases are a match to TRDD3. The germline V gene has CDR1 GEAIGNYY and CDR2 EKD. The CDR3 covers 17 residues. With V trimmed by 5 bases and J by 0 bases, 13 bases remained unmatched. CDR3 sequence reads: CACGTVLGEKYTDKLIF. CDR3 sequence (DNA): TGTGCCTGTGGCACAGTGCTGGGGGAAAAGTACACCGATAAACTCATCTTT.